The 23 T cell receptor beta chains reported below all come from one sample, sequenced in a study of CD8 T cells in ankylosing spondylitis. Study-level results: Ankylosing spondylitis blood appeared to be characterized by a TCR beta motif of about 8 highly homologous variants.

TCRdb passed the 5' RACE reads through MiXCR, listing each CDR3 protein once. This sample has 700,000 to 1,000,000 distinct CDR3 sequences, with roughly 10% found just once. These receptors have no identified antigens. Sequencing used blood, either unsorted or a sorted T cell fraction (not recorded which). These receptor sequences come from a male donor with ankylosing spondylitis.

The V call is TRBV4-3, the J call TRBJ1-3; perhaps TRBD1 as D (5 bases). The CDR3 has 15 amino acids. Per germline, CDR1 LGHNA and CDR2 YSLEER. The V and J ends lost 4 bases and 4 bases respectively, with 14 bases between them. The CDR3 region is CASSPSRGLGNTIYF. In DNA form, the CDR3 reads TGCGCCAGCAGCCCATCAAGGGGACTGGGAAACACCATATATTTT.

The chain combines TRBV19 with TRBJ2-4; D perhaps matches TRBD1 (6 bases). V dropped 7 bases and J dropped 0 bases, with 16 bases sitting between them. CDR1 is LNHDA, CDR2 SQIVND, per germline (reference sequence). The CDR3 is 16 residues long. CDR3 bases: TGTGCCAGTACGCCTCTAGGGGGAATAGCCAAAAACATTCAGTACTTC. Its translation: CASTPLGGIAKNIQYF.

This rearrangement joins TRBV24-1 to TRBJ2-5; D is perhaps TRBD2 (5 bases). From germline, CDR1 is KGHDR and CDR2 SFDVKD. The CDR3 is made up of 15 amino acids. The germline V and J ends were trimmed by 0 bases and 5 bases, with 12 bases remaining between them. The CDR3 region has the DNA TGTGCCACCAGTGATTTGACTATGGGAGAGGAGACCCAGTACTTC. Translated: CATSDLTMGEETQYF.

The chain recombines TRBV5-4 with TRBJ2-3; D is undetermined. Per germline, CDR1 SGHNT and CDR2 YYREEE (reference sequence). V shed 4 bases and J shed 5 bases, with 8 bases lying between them. The CDR3 spans 12 residues. Written as DNA, the CDR3 is TGTGCCAGCAGCATGACTGGAGATACGCAGTATTTT. Its protein product is CASSMTGDTQYF.

This chain uses TRBV20-1 with TRBJ2-7; 8 bases are a match to TRBD2. The CDR3 consists of 15 residues. CDR1 and CDR2 from the germline V gene are DFQATT and SNEGSKA (reference sequence). The V segment lost 5 bases and the J segment 2 bases; nucleotides outside the gene matches: 11. In DNA form, the CDR3 reads TGCAGTGCTCGGTCGGGGGGGGCAACTACCTACGAGCAGTACTTC. Amino acids: CSARSGGATTYEQYF.

A remark on this clonotype: A read error is possible here, since a much larger clone lies one base away. The chain joins TRBV7-9 to TRBJ2-1; 10 bases agree with TRBD2. Germline loops: CDR1 SEHNR, CDR2 FQNEAQ (reference sequence). The CDR3 loop spans 16 amino acids. This CDR3 reads CASSLMTSGYHNQQFF. The DNA for the CDR3 is TGTGCCAGCAGCCTTATGACTAGCGGGTACCACAATCAGCAGTTCTTC.

The V call is TRBV5-1, the J call TRBJ2-6, with TRBD1 identical over 10 bases. Per germline, CDR1 SGHRS and CDR2 YFSETQ. J was trimmed by 10 bases and V by 3 bases; bases with no gene match: 4. This CDR3 is 14 amino acids long. CDR3 sequence reads: CASSYRTGGNVLTF. For the CDR3, the DNA is TGCGCCAGCAGCTATCGGACAGGGGGGAACGTCCTGACTTTC.

This clonotype came up a few times. Here the CDR3 reads CSARVLGANTGELFF. DNA of the CDR3: TGCAGTGCTAGAGTCTTAGGGGCGAACACCGGGGAGCTGTTTTTT. The chain uses TRBV20-1 and TRBJ2-2; D might be TRBD1 (5 bases). Trimming cost V 1 base and J 0 bases, with 9 bases left between them. The CDR3 length is 15 residues. In germline, CDR1 is DFQATT, CDR2 SNEGSKA (reference sequence).

This clonotype has only a few counts. The V gene is TRBV30, the J gene TRBJ1-5; unclear D gene. Looked up from germline, CDR1 is GTSNPN and CDR2 is SVGIG (reference sequence). Trimming removed 2 bases at V and 4 bases at J, with 9 bases between. The CDR3 extends over 13 amino acids. This chain's CDR3 is CAWSRTANQPQHF. The CDR3 bases are TGTGCCTGGAGTCGAACAGCTAATCAGCCCCAGCATTTT.

The table lists this clonotype with a few counts. CDR3 in amino acids: CASSDLPRWEQYF. CDR3 DNA sequence: TGTGCCAGCAGTGACTTGCCGAGATGGGAGCAGTACTTC. This chain links TRBV12-3 or TRBV12-4 with TRBJ2-7; D is ambiguous. V was trimmed by 5 bases and J by 7 bases, leaving 15 bases between them. This CDR3 contains 13 residues.

This clonotype was seen a few times. This chain links TRBV2 with TRBJ1-1; D remains ambiguous. Germline CDR1 is SNHLY and CDR2 is FYNNEI. The CDR3 loop spans 13 amino acids. Trimming took off 6 bases at V and 0 bases at J, with 8 bases between the two ends. CDR3 DNA: TGTGCCAGCAGGGGATGGATGAACACTGAAGCTTTCTTT. It yields the protein CASRGWMNTEAFF.

In its sample, this clonotype was seen many times. This rearrangement joins TRBV20-1 to TRBJ1-1, with 10 bases lining up with TRBD1. Losses at the gene ends were 5 bases for V and 5 bases for J; bases not matched to a gene: 11. The CDR3 length is 15 residues. CDR1 DFQATT and CDR2 SNEGSKA come from the germline V gene (reference sequence). The DNA of the CDR3 is TGCAGTGCTCCGCGATCCCGGGACAGGGGAACTGAAGCTTTCTTT. Translation gives CSAPRSRDRGTEAFF.

This clonotype has more than one count but fewer than ten. The CDR3 sequence is CASSLVGFSTYEQYF. CDR3 bases: TGTGCCAGCAGCTTAGTCGGGTTTTCCACCTACGAGCAGTACTTC. This chain uses TRBV7-2 with TRBJ2-7; D remains unclear. The CDR3 has 15 residues. The ends were cut back, 1 base at V and 2 bases at J, with 12 bases in the middle. Germline V gene sequence: CDR1 SGHTA, CDR2 FQGNSA. The variable domain in full, with the rest retrieved from reference TRBV7-2 and TRBJ2-7, is GAGVSQSPSNKVTEKGKDVELRCDPISGHTALYWYRQSLGQGLEFLIYFQGNSAPDKSGLPSDRFSAERTGGSVSTLTIQRTQQEDSAVYLCASSLVGFSTYEQYFGPGTRLTVT.

The chain employs TRBV24-1 and TRBJ2-3, with D tentatively TRBD2 (6 bases). The length of the CDR3 is 16 residues. The germline CDR1 and CDR2 sequences are KGHDR and SFDVKD. The V gene lost 4 bases and the J gene lost 4 bases, with 17 bases spanning the gap. CDR3 in DNA: TGTGCCACCAGTGAACTCGGCGGGGTAAGGCCAGATACGCAGTATTTT. This encodes CATSELGGVRPDTQYF.

The genes are TRBV20-1 and TRBJ2-3, with 15 bases matching TRBD2. This CDR3 is built from 17 residues. The germline V gene has CDR1 DFQATT and CDR2 SNEGSKA (reference sequence). Germline trimming cut 6 bases from V and 3 bases from J; bases unmatched to any gene: 10. CDR3 DNA sequence: TGCAGTGCCCCTCCCCGGACTAGCGGGAGGGTGACAGATACGCAGTATTTT. Translating gives CSAPPRTSGRVTDTQYF.

Many counts were recorded for this clonotype. The chain employs TRBV29-1 and TRBJ1-2; D might be TRBD1 (6 bases). Per the germline V gene, CDR1 is SQVTM and CDR2 is ANQGSEA. V was clipped by 5 bases and J by 4 bases, with 14 bases between them. CDR3 length equals 13 residues. CDR3 sequence: CSVIQGWGYGYTF. In nucleotides, the CDR3 is TGCAGCGTTATACAGGGTTGGGGCTATGGCTACACCTTC.

V is TRBV18 and J is TRBJ2-2; 9 bases match TRBD1. After removal of 5 bases from V and 9 bases from J, the junction contained 4 bases not matched to a gene. The CDR3 sequence is 13 residues long. Germline V gives CDR1 KGHSH, CDR2 LQKENI. This chain's CDR3 is CASSSDRGRELFF. CDR3 sequence (DNA): TGTGCCAGCTCATCGGACAGGGGTCGGGAGCTGTTTTTT.

This clonotype occurred a few times. A junction boundary mismatches the germline segment, possibly from a read error. The rearrangement links TRBV11-2 to TRBJ1-4; the D is unclear. Germline V gene data show CDR1 as SGHAT and CDR2 as FQNNGV. The CDR3 is 15 amino acids. The CDR3 is CASSLGMYFNEKLFF. CDR3 in DNA: TGTGCCAGCAGTTTAGGAATGTACTTTAATGAAAAACTGTTTTTT.

The genes are TRBV18 and TRBJ1-1; 9 bases map to TRBD1. The CDR3 is made up of 17 amino acids. V shed 4 bases and J 6 bases; nucleotides not matched to a gene: 15. Germline lookup yields CDR1 KGHSH and CDR2 LQKENI. CDR3 sequence reads: CASSLYGTGNLVSEAFF. DNA for the CDR3: TGTGCCAGCTCACTATATGGGACAGGGAATTTAGTTTCTGAAGCTTTCTTT. Based on the CDR3 plus reference TRBV18 and TRBJ1-1, the full variable domain is NAGVMQNPRHLVRRRGQEARLRCSPMKGHSHVYWYRQLPEEGLKFMVYLQKENIIDESGMPKERFSAEFPKEGPSILRIQQVVRGDSAAYFCASSLYGTGNLVSEAFFGQGTRLTVV.

This clonotype was found a few times. The CDR3 protein is CASSYVMGDTEAFF. CDR3 DNA: TGTGCCAGCAGCTACGTCATGGGGGACACTGAAGCTTTCTTT. V gene TRBV7-2 combines with J gene TRBJ1-1; D might be TRBD1 (5 bases). The CDR3 contains 14 residues. With 4 bases removed from V and 3 bases from J, the gap between germline ends came to 12 bases. Germline CDR1 reads SGHTA; CDR2 reads FQGNSA. The entire variable domain, with the rest obtained from reference TRBV7-2 and TRBJ1-1, is as follows: GAGVSQSPSNKVTEKGKDVELRCDPISGHTALYWYRQSLGQGLEFLIYFQGNSAPDKSGLPSDRFSAERTGGSVSTLTIQRTQQEDSAVYLCASSYVMGDTEAFFGQGTRLTVV.

The chain couples TRBV15 to TRBJ2-5, with D tentatively TRBD1 (6 bases). CDR1 LNHNV and CDR2 YYDKDF come from the germline V gene (reference sequence). This CDR3 spans 13 amino acids. V dropped 3 bases and J dropped 7 bases, with 12 bases sitting between them. The CDR3 region is CATSRDREGTQYF. The CDR3 bases are TGTGCCACCAGCAGGGACAGAGAGGGGACCCAGTACTTC.

This clonotype was counted at least ten times. This chain links TRBV15 with TRBJ2-7; the D gene is possibly TRBD1 (5 bases). The CDR3 has 13 residues. Trimming pared 3 bases from V and 2 bases from J, leaving 8 bases between. Germline CDR1 and CDR2: LNHNV and YYDKDF (reference sequence). The CDR3 region has the DNA TGTGCCACCAGCAGGGACATTGCCTACGAGCAGTACTTC. Translating gives CATSRDIAYEQYF.

This clonotype appeared many times. The rearrangement joins TRBV6-2 or TRBV6-3 to TRBJ2-1; D is unclear. In germline, CDR1 is MNHEY, CDR2 SVGEGT. V dropped 8 bases and J dropped 3 bases, with 8 bases sitting between them. The CDR3 extends over 12 amino acids. The CDR3 DNA follows: TGTGCCAGCGGTGACCTCTACAATGAGCAGTTCTTC. Translation gives CASGDLYNEQFF.